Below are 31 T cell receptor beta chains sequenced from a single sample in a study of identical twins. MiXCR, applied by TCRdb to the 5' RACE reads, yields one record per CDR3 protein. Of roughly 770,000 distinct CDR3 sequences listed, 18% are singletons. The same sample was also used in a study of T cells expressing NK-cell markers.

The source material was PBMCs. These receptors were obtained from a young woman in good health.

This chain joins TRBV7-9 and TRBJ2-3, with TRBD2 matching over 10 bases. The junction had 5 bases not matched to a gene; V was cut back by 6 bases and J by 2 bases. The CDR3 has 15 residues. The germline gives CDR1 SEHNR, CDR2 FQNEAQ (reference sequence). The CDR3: CASSYSGGHTDTQYF. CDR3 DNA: TGTGCCAGCAGTTATAGCGGGGGGCACACAGATACGCAGTATTTT.

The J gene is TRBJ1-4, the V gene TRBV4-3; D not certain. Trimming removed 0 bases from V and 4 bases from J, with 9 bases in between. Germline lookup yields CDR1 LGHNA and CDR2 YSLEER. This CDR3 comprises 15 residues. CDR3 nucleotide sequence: TGCGCCAGCAGCCAAGATCTGGCAGTTAATGAAAAACTGTTTTTT. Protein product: CASSQDLAVNEKLFF.

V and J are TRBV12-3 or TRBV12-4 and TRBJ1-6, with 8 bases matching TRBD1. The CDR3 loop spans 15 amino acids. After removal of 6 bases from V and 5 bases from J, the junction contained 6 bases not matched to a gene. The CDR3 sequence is CASRPTGANNSPLHF. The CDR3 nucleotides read TGTGCCAGCAGACCGACAGGGGCCAATAATTCACCCCTCCACTTT.

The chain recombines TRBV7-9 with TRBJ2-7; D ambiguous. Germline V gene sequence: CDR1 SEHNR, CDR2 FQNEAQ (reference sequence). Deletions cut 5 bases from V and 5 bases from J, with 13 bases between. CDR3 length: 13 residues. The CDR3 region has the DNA TGTGCCAGCAGCGGCCTTGTCCCCCACGAGCAGTACTTC. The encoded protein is CASSGLVPHEQYF.

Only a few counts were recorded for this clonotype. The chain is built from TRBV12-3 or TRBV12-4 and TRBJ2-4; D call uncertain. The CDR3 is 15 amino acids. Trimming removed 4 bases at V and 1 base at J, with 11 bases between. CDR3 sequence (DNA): TGTGCCAGCAGTTCCGGGTTCACTGCCAAAAACATTCAGTACTTC. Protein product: CASSSGFTAKNIQYF.

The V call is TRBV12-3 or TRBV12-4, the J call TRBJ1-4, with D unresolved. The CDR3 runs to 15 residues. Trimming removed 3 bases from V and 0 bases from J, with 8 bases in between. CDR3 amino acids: CASSFKVTTNEKLFF. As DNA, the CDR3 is TGTGCCAGCAGTTTTAAAGTTACAACTAATGAAAAACTGTTTTTT.

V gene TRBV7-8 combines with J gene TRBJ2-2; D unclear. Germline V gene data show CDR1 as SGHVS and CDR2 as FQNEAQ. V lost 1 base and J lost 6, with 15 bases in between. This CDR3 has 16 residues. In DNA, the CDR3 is TGTGCCAGCAGCTTAGACTCCTCACTTGTCTCCGGGGAGCTGTTTTTT. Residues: CASSLDSSLVSGELFF.

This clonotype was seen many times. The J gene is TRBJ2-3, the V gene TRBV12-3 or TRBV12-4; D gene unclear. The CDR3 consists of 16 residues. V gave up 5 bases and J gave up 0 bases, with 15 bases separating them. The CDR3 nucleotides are TGTGCCAGCAGTCCCCGGCTCGTTGCGAGCACAGATACGCAGTATTTT. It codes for CASSPRLVASTDTQYF.

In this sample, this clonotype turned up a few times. CDR3 sequence reads: CAISGPGTMGQFF. In nucleotides, the CDR3 is TGTGCCATCAGTGGTCCGGGTACGATGGGGCAGTTCTTC. V usage is TRBV10-3 and J usage is TRBJ2-1; D is unclear. Germline lookup yields CDR1 ENHRY and CDR2 SYGVKD. V lost 4 bases to trimming and J lost 12 bases, with 16 bases between them. This CDR3 region has 13 residues.

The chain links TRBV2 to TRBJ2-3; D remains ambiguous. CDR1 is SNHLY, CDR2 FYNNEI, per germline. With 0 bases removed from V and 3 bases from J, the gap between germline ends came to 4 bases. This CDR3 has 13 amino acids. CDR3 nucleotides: TGTGCCAGCAGTGAAGCGCTGACAGATACGCAGTATTTT. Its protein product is CASSEALTDTQYF.

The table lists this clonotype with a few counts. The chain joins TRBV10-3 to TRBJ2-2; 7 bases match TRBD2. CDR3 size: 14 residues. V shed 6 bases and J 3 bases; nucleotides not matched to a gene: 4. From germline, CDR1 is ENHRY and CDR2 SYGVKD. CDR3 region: CAIRPSGDTGELFF. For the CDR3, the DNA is TGTGCCATCAGACCTAGCGGAGACACCGGGGAGCTGTTTTTT.

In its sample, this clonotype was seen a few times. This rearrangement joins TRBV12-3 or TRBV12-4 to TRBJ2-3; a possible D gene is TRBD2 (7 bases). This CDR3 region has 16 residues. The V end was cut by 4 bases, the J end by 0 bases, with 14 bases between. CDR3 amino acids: CASSSGVLASTDTQYF. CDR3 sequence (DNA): TGTGCCAGCAGTTCAGGGGTACTAGCGAGCACAGATACGCAGTATTTT.

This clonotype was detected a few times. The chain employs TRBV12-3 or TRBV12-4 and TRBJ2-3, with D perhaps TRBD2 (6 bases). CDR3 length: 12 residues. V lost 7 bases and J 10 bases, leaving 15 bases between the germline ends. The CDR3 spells CASTFAGRAQYF. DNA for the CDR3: TGTGCCAGCACCTTCGCGGGAAGGGCGCAGTATTTT.

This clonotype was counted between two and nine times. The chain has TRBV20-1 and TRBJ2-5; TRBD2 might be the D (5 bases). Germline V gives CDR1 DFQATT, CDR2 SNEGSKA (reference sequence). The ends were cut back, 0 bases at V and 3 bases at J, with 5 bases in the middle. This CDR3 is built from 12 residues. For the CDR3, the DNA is TGCAGTGCTAGAGACGGGAAAGAGACCCAGTACTTC. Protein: CSARDGKETQYF.

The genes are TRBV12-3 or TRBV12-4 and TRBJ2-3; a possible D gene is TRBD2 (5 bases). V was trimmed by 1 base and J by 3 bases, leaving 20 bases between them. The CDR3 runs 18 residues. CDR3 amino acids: CASSLGRRVGTGTDTQYF. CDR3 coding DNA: TGTGCCAGCAGTTTAGGCCGTCGAGTCGGAACGGGGACAGATACGCAGTATTTT.

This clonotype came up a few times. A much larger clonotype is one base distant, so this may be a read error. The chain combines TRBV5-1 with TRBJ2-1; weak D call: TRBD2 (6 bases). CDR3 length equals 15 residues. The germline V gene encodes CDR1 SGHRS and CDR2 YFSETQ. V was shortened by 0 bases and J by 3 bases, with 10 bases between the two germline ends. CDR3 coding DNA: TGCGCCAGCAGCTTGGGGGGGGTCATCTACAATGAGCAGTTCTTC. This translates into CASSLGGVIYNEQFF.

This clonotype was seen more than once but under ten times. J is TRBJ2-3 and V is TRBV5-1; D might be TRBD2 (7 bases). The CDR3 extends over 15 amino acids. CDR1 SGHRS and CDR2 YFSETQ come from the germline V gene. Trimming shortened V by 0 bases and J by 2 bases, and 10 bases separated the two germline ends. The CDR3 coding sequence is TGCGCCAGCAGCTTGGAGCGGGGACACACAGATACGCAGTATTTT. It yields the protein CASSLERGHTDTQYF. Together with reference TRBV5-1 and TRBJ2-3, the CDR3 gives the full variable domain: KAGVTQTPRYLIKTRGQQVTLSCSPISGHRSVSWYQQTPGQGLQFLFEYFSETQRNKGNFPGRFSGRQFSNSRSEMNVSTLELGDSALYLCASSLERGHTDTQYFGPGTRLTVL.

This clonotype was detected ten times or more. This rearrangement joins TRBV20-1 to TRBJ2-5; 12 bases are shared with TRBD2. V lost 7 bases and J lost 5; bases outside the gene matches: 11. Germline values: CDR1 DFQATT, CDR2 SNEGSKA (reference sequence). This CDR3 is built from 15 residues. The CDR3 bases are TGCAGTGGCCGAGCTAGCGGGGGGGCCAGGGAGACCCAGTACTTC. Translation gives CSGRASGGARETQYF.

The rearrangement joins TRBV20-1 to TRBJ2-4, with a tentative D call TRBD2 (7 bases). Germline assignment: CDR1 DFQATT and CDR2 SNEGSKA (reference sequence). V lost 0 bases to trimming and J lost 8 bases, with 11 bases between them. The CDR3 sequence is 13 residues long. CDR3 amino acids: CSAREQGGDIQYF. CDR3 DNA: TGCAGTGCTAGAGAACAGGGAGGGGACATTCAGTACTTC.

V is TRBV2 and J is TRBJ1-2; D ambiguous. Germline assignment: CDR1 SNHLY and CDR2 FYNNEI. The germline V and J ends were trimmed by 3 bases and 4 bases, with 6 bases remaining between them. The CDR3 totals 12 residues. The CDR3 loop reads CASSDWTYGYTF. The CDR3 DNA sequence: TGTGCCAGCAGTGATTGGACCTATGGCTACACCTTC.

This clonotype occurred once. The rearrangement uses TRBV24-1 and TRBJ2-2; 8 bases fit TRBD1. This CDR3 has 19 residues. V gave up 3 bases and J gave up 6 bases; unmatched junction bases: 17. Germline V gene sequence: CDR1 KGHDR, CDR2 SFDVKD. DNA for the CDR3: TGTGCCACCAGTGATCCTTCTCATGGACAGGGTATTTTCCCCGGGGAGCTGTTTTTT. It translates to CATSDPSHGQGIFPGELFF.

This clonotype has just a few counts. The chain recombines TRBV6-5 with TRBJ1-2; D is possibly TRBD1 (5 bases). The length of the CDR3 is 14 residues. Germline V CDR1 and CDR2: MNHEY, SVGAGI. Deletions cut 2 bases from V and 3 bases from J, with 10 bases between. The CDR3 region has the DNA TGTGCCAGCAGTTACGTCTCGGGGGACTATGGCTACACCTTC. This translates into CASSYVSGDYGYTF.

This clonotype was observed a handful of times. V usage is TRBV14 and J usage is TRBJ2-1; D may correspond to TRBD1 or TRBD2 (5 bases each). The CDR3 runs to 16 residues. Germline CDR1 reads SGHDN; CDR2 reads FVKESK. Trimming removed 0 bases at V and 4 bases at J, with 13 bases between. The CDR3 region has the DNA TGTGCCAGCAGCCAAGAGGGGGTCCGTAGATACAATGAGCAGTTCTTC. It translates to CASSQEGVRRYNEQFF.

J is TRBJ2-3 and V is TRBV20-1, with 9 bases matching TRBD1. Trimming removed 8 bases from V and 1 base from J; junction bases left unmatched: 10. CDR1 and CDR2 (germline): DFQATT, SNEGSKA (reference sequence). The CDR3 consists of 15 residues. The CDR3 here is CSPTSGTGRTDTQYF. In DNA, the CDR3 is TGCAGTCCGACCTCCGGGACAGGGCGCACAGATACGCAGTATTTT.

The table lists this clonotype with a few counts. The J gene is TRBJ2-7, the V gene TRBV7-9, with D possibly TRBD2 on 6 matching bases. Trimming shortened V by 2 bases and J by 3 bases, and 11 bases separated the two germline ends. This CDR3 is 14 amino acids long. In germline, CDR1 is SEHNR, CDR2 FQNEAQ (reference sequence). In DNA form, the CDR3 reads TGTGCCAGCAGCTTAAGTAGCGGATACTACGAGCAGTACTTC. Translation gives CASSLSSGYYEQYF. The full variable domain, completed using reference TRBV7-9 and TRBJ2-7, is DTGVSQNPRHKITKRGQNVTFRCDPISEHNRLYWYRQTLGQGPEFLTYFQNEAQLEKSRLLSDRFSAERPKGSFSTLEIQRTEQGDSAMYLCASSLSSGYYEQYFGPGTRLTVT.

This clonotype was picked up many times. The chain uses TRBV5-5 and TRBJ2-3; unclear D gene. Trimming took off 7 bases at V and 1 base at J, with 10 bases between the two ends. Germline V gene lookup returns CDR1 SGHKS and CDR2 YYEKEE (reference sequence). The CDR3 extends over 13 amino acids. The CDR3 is CASLLGGTDTQYF. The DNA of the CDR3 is TGTGCCAGCCTTTTGGGCGGCACAGATACGCAGTATTTT.

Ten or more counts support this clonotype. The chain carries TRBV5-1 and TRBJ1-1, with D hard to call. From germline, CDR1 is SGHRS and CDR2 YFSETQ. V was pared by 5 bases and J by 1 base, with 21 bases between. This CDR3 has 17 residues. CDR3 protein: CASSSGISSRGNTEAFF. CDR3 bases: TGCGCCAGCAGTTCCGGGATCTCATCAAGAGGGAACACTGAAGCTTTCTTT.

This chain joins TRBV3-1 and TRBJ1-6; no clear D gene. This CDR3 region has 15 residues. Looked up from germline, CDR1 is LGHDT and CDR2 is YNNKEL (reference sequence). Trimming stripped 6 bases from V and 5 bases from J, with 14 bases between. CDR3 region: CASSHRTVDNSPLHF. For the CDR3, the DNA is TGTGCCAGCAGTCACCGCACTGTCGATAATTCACCCCTCCACTTT.

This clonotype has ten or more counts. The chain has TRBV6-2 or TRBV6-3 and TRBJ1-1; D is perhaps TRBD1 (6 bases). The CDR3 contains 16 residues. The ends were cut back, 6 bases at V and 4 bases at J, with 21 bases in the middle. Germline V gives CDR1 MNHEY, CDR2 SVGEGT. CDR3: CASSPERGRGRTEAFF. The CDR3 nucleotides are TGTGCCAGCAGCCCAGAGAGAGGCAGGGGCCGCACTGAAGCTTTCTTT.

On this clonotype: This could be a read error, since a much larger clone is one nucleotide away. CDR3 loop: CSVGGDYGYTF. CDR3 nucleotide sequence: TGCAGCGTTGGGGGGGACTATGGCTACACCTTC. V gene TRBV29-1 combines with J gene TRBJ1-2, with D possibly being TRBD1 (5 bases). The germline V and J ends were trimmed by 4 bases and 3 bases, with 6 bases remaining between them. The CDR3 runs 11 residues. The germline CDR1 and CDR2 sequences are SQVTM and ANQGSEA.

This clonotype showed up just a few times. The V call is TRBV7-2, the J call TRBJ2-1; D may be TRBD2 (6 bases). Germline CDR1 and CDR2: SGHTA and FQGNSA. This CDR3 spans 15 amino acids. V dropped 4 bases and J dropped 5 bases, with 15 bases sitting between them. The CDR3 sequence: CASSSNRDWNNEQFF. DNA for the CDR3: TGTGCCAGCAGCTCAAACCGGGACTGGAACAATGAGCAGTTCTTC.